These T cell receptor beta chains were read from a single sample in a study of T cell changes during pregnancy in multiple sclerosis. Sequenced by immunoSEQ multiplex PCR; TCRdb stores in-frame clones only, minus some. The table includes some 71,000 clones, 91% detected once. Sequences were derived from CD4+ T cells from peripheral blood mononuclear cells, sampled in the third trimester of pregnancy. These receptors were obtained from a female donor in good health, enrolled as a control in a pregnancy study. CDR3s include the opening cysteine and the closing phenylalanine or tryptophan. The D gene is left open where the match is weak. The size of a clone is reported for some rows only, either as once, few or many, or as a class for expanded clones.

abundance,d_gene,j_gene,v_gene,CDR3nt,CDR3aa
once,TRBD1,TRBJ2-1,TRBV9,TGTGCCAGCAGCGTAATACCGGGACAGGGATCAGGGGAGCAGTTCTTC,CASSVIPGQGSGEQFF
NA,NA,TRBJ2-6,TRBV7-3,TGTGCCAGCAGCTTAAGACTCGGGGCTGGGGCCAACGTCCTGACTTTC,CASSLRLGAGANVLTF
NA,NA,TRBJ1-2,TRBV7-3,TGTGCCAGCAGCTTAGGGGGGAGTGGGAGTAACTATGGCTACACCTTC,CASSLGGSGSNYGYTF
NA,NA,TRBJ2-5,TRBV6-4,TGTGCCAGCCGAAGGCTAGACTTCCAAGAGACCCAGTACTTC,CASRRLDFQETQYF
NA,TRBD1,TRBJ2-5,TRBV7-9,TGTGCCAGCAGCCTCGACAGGGTGGTCGAAGAGACCCAGTACTTC,CASSLDRVVEETQYF
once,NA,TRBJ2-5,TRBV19,TGTGCCAGTAGTGTCGGGGGAACGGGAGAGACCCAGTACTTC,CASSVGGTGETQYF
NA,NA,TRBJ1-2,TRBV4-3,TGCGCCAGCAGCCAAGAACCAAGGCAGGGGAGCGGCTACACCTTC,CASSQEPRQGSGYTF
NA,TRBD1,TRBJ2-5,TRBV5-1,TGCGCCAGCAGGCCAGGGGGCGTAGGGGAGACCCAGTACTTC,CASRPGGVGETQYF
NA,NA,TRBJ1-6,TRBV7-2,TGTGCCAGCAGCCCAAGGACGGGGGACTCCTATAATTCACCCCTCCACTTT,CASSPRTGDSYNSPLHF
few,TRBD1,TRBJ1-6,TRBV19,TGTGCCAGTAGTCCCGACAGGGAGGAGTGGTCACCCCTCCACTTT,CASSPDREEWSPLHF
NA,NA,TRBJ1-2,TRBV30,TGTGCCTGGAGTGATAGGGGTGGCTACACCTTC,CAWSDRGGYTF
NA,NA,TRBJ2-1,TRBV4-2,TGTGCCAGCAGCCAAGATGTGGTACAAAATGGGCAGTTCTTC,CASSQDVVQNGQFF
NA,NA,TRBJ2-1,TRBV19,TGTGCCAGTAGTATAGGTTCTAACAATGAGCAGTTCTTC,CASSIGSNNEQFF
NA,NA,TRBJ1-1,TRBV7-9,TGTGCCAGCAGCTTCTCTTACGGCACTGAAGCTTTCTTT,CASSFSYGTEAFF
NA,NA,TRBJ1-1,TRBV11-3,TGTGCCAGCAGCCAGACCGGGATTGCTGAAGCTTTCTTT,CASSQTGIAEAFF
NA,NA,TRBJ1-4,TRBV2,TGTGCCAGCAGTGAGTTGTCAGCGGACGCTGAAAAACTGTTTTTT,CASSELSADAEKLFF
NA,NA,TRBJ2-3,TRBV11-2,TGTGCCAGCAGCCCATTGGGCACTAGCACAGATACGCAGTATTTT,CASSPLGTSTDTQYF
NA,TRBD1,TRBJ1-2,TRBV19,TGTGCCAGTAGTCAAACAGGGGGCGCCCCCTATGGCTACACCTTC,CASSQTGGAPYGYTF
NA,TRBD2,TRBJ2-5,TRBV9,TGTGCCAGCGGATCCACCAGCGGGGGCTCTCGGGAGACCCAGTACTTC,CASGSTSGGSRETQYF
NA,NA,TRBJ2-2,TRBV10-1,TGCGCCAGCAGTGAGGGCAGGGAAGAGGCCGGGGAGCTGTTTTTT,CASSEGREEAGELFF
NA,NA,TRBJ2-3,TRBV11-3,TGTGCCAGCAGCTTTGCCGGGGGGCAAGGGACAGATACGCAGTATTTT,CASSFAGGQGTDTQYF
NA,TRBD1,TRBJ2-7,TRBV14,TGTGCCAGCAGTCAGATTCCAGGGGGCGGTGAGCAGTACTTC,CASSQIPGGGEQYF
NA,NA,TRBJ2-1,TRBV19,TGTGCCAGTAGTATAGTCCATCGGGCCCAGGGCAATGAGCAGTTCTTC,CASSIVHRAQGNEQFF
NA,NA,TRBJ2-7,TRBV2,TGTGCCAGCAGTGGAGCCGGGAAGAGCTCCTACGAGCAGTACTTC,CASSGAGKSSYEQYF
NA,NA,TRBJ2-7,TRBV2,TGTGCCAGCAGTAAACATAAAGGACAGCTGCTCTCCTACGAGCAGTACTTC,CASSKHKGQLLSYEQYF
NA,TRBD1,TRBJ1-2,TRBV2,TGTGCCAGCAGGAATGACAGGGGCGGCTATGGCTACACCTTC,CASRNDRGGYGYTF
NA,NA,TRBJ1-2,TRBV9,TGTGCCAGCAGCGCTGGAGGGGGGGGATTTGTGAACTATGGCTACACCTTC,CASSAGGGGFVNYGYTF
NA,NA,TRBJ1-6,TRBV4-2,TGTGCCAGCAGCCCCTGGGAGGGTGATTCACCCCTCCACTTT,CASSPWEGDSPLHF
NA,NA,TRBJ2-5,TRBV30,TGTGCCTCTGCGACGCTCGGGGTTAACGGGGAGACCCAGTACTTC,CASATLGVNGETQYF
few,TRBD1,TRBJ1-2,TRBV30,TGTGCCTGGACGAGGCCCCCAACAGGGGGAGGCTACACCTTC,CAWTRPPTGGGYTF
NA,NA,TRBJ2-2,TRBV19,TGTGCCAGTACCCCGGGGGGCGGGACCGGGGAGCTGTTTTTT,CASTPGGGTGELFF
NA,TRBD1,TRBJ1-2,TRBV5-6,TGTGCCAGCAGCTTGCCTTATGAGGGGGCTGTTCATGGCTACACCTTC,CASSLPYEGAVHGYTF
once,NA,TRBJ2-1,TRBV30,TGTGCCTGGAGTGTACGTCCCCAGGGTGATGAGCAGTTCTTC,CAWSVRPQGDEQFF
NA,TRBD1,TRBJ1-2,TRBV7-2,TGTGCCAGCAGCTATACAGGGGACTATGGCTACACCTTC,CASSYTGDYGYTF
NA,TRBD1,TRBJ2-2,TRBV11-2,TGTGCCAGCAGCTCCCGGGACAGGTATCGTGGCACCGGGGAGCTGTTTTTT,CASSSRDRYRGTGELFF
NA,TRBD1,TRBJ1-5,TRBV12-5,TGTGCTAGTGCCGGGACAGGCGGCAATCAGCCCCAGCATTTT,CASAGTGGNQPQHF
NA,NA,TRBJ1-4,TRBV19,TGTGCCAGTAGTATGCGGGGCTCACAAGGAAAACTGTTTTTT,CASSMRGSQGKLFF
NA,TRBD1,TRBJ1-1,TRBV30,TGTGCCTGGAGTTCCGGGACAGGGGGCGCTTGGGTGAACACTGAAGCTTTCTTT,CAWSSGTGGAWVNTEAFF
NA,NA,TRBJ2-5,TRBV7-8,TGTGCCAGCAGCTTAGCCGGGGAGACCCAGTACTTC,CASSLAGETQYF
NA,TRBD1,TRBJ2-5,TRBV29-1,TGCAGCGTTGAAGTAGGGGGCGAAGAGACCCAGTACTTC,CSVEVGGEETQYF
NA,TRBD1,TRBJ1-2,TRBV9,TGTGCCAGCAGCCCCGGGGACAGCGCCTATGGCTACACCTTC,CASSPGDSAYGYTF
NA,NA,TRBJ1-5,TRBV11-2,TGTGCCAGCAGCTCTGAGCCTAATCAGCCCCAGCATTTT,CASSSEPNQPQHF
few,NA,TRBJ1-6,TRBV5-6,TGTGCCAGCAGTGTGGACGGCGGAGGTAATTCACCCCTCCACTTT,CASSVDGGGNSPLHF
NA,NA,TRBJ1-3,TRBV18,TGTGCCAGCTCACCATCGGGGGGCGCGGGAAACACCATATATTTT,CASSPSGGAGNTIYF
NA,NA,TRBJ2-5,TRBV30,TGTGCCTGGAGTCCACAGGGTGGGGCAGAGACCCAGTACTTC,CAWSPQGGAETQYF
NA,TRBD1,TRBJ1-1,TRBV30,TGTGCCTGGAGTGTGTTCGGACAGGGGGCCACTGAAGCTTTCTTT,CAWSVFGQGATEAFF
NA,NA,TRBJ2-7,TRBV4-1,TGCGCCAGCAGCCAAGGGCTAGGAGCCACCTACGAGCAGTACTTC,CASSQGLGATYEQYF
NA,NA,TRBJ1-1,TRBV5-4,TGTGCCAGCATGCCCCGCGGGAACACTGAAGCTTTCTTT,CASMPRGNTEAFF